Described below is a single T cell receptor (beta chain) sequence and its context. Its antigen is currently unknown. TCRdb fed the RT-PCR reads into MiXCR, producing one record per CDR3 protein. The sample consists of around 710,000 distinct CDR3 sequences, about 15% of them appearing once. The ends were cut back, 3 bases at V and 7 bases at J, with 9 bases in the middle. The CDR3 is made up of 13 amino acids. Germline values: CDR1 SEHNR, CDR2 FQNEAQ (reference sequence). The data are from a study of response to subunit inactivated influenza vaccine. Whole-study findings and limits: Only a handful of new T cells, the authors suggested, are recruited with each seasonal influenza vaccination.

Sequenced here: PBMCs from blood, sampled 14 days before vaccination. The gene calls are TRBV7-9 and TRBJ2-2, with D uncertain. This TCR was recovered from a man aged 50-60 years who received an inactivated influenza vaccine. DNA of the CDR3: TGTGCCAGCAGCTTGAGCTCCGTCGGGGAGCTGTTTTTT. Protein product: CASSLSSVGELFF.